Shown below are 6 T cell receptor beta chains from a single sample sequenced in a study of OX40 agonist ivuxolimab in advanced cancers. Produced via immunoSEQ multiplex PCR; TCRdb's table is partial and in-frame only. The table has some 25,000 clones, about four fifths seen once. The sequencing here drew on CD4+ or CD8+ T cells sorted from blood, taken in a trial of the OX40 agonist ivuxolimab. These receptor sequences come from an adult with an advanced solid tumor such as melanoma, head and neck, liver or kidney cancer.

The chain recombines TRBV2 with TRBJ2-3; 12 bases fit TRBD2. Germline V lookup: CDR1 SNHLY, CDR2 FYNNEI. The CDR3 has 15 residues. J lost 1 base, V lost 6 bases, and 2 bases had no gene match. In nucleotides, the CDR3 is TGTGCCAGCAGGGGACTAGCGGGTGGCACAGATACGCAGTATTTT. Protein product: CASRGLAGGTDTQYF.

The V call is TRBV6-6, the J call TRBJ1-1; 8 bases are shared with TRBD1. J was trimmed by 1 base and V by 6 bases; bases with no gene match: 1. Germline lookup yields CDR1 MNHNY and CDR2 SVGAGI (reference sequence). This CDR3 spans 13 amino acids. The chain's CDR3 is CASRGQENTEAFF. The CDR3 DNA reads TGTGCCAGCAGGGGACAGGAGAACACTGAAGCTTTCTTT.

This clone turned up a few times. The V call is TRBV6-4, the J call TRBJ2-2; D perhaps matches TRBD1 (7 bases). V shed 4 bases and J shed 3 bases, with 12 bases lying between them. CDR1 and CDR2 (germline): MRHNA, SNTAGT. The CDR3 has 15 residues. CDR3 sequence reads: CASSARGTDTGELFF. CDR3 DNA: TGTGCCAGCAGTGCCCGGGGGACAGACACCGGGGAGCTGTTTTTT.

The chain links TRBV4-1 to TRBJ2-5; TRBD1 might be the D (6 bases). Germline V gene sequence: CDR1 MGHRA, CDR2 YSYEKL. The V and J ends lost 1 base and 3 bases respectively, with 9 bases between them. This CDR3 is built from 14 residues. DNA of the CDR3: TGCGCCAGCAGCCAAGGGGCAGGGGAAGAGACCCAGTACTTC. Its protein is CASSQGAGEETQYF.

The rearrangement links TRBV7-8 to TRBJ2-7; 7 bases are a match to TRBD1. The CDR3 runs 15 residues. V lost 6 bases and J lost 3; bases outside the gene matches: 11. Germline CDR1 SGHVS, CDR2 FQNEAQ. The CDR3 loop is CASSYSPGQFYEQYF. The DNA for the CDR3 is TGTGCCAGCAGTTACTCGCCGGGACAGTTCTACGAGCAGTACTTC. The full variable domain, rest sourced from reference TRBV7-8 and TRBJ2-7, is GAGVSQSPRYKVAKRGQDVALRCDPISGHVSLFWYQQALGQGPEFLTYFQNEAQLDKSGLPSDRFFAERPEGSVSTLKIQRTQQEDSAVYLCASSYSPGQFYEQYFGPGTRLTVT.

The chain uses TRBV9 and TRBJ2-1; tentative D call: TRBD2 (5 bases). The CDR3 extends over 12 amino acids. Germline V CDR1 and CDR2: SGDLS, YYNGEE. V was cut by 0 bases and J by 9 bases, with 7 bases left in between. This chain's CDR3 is CASSVGSGEQFF. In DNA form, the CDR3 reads TGTGCCAGCAGCGTAGGGAGCGGTGAGCAGTTCTTC.